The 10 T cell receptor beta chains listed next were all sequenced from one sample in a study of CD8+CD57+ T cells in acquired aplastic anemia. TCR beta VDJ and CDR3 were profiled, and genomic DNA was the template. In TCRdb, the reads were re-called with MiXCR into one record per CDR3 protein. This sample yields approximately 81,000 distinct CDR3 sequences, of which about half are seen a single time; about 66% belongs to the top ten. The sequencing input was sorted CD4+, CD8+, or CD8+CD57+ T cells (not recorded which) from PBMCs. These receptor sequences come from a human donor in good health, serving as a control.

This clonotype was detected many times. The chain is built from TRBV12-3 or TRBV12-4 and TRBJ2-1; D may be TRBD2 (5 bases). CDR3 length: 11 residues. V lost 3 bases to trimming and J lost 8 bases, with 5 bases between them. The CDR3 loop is CASSFSDEQFF. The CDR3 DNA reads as TGTGCCAGCAGTTTTAGCGATGAGCAGTTCTTC.

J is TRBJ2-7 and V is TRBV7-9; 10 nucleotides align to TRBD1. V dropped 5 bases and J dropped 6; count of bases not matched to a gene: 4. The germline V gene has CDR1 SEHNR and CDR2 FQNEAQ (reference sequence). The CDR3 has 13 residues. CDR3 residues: CASSLGTGAEQYF. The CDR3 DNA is TGTGCCAGCAGCCTAGGGACAGGGGCCGAGCAGTACTTC.

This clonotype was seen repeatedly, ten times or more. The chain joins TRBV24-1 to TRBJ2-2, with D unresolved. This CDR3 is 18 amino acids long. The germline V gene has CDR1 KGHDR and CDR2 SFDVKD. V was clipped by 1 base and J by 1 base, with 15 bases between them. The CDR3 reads CATSDLTTSDGNTGELFF. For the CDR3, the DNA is TGTGCCACCAGTGATTTAACAACCTCGGACGGGAACACCGGGGAGCTGTTTTTT.

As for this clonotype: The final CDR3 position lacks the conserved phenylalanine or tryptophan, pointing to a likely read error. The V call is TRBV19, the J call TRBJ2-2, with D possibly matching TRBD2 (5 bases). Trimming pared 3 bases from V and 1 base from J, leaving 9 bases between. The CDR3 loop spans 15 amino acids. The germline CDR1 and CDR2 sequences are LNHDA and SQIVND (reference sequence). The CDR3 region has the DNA TGTGCCAGTAGTATGGGAGCACTGAACACCGGGGAGCTGTTTTTG. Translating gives CASSMGALNTGELFL.

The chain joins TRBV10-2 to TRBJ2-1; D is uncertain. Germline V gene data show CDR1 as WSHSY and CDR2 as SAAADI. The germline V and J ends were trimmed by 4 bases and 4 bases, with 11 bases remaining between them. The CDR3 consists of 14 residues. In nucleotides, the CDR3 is TGCGCCAGCAGTGGGACCGAGCCTTACAATGAGCAGTTCTTC. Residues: CASSGTEPYNEQFF.

CDR3 DNA: TGTGCCAGTAGTCCAGGGGGCAGCTCGGACATTCAGTACTTC. Protein product: CASSPGGSSDIQYF. The J gene is TRBJ2-4, the V gene TRBV19, with 8 bases matching TRBD1. The CDR3 consists of 14 residues. Germline trimming cut 5 bases from V and 8 bases from J; bases unmatched to any gene: 8. Germline assignment: CDR1 LNHDA and CDR2 SQIVND (reference sequence).

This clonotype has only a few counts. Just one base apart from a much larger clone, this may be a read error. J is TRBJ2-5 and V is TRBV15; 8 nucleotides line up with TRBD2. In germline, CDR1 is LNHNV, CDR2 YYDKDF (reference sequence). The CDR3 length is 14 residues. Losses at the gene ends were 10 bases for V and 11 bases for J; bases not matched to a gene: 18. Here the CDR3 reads CASSIAGLAEEQYF. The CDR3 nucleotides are TGTGCCAGTAGTATAGCAGGACTAGCTGAGGAGCAGTACTTC.

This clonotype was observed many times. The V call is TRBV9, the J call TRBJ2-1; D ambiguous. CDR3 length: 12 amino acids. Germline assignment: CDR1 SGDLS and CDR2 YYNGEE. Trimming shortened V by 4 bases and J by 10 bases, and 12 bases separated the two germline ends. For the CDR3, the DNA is TGTGCCAGCAGCCCGACTGGAATCGAGCAGTTCTTC. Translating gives CASSPTGIEQFF.

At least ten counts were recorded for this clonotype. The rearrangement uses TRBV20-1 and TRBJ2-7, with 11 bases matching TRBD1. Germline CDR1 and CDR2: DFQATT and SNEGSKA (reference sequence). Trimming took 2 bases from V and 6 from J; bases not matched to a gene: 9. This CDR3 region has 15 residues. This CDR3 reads CSARNPGQGGVEQYF. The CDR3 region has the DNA TGCAGTGCTAGAAACCCGGGACAGGGGGGCGTCGAGCAGTACTTC.

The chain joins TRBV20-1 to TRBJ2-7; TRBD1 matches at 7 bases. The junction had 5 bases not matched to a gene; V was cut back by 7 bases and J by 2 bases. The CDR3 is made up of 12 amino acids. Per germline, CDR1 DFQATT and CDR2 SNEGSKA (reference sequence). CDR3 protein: CSVRDRTYEQYF. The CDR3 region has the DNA TGCAGTGTTCGGGACAGAACCTACGAGCAGTACTTC.